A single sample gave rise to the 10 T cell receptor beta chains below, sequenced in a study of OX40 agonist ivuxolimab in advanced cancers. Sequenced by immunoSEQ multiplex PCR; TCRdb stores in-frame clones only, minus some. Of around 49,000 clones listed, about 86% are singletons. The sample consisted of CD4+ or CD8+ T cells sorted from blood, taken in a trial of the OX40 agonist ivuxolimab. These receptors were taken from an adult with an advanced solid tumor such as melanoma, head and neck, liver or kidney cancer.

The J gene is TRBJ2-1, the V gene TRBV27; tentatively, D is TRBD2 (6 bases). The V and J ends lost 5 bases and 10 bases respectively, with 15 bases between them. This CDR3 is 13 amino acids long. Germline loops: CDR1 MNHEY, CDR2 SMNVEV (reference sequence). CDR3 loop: CASSHGGSGEQFF. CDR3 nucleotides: TGTGCCAGCAGTCACGGGGGATCGGGCGAGCAGTTCTTC.

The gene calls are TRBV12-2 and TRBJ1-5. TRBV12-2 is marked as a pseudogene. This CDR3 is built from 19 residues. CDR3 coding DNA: TGTGCAAGTCGCCCAGACGGGGGGGATCTACGTTATAGCAATCAGCCCCAGCATTTT. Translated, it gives CASRPDGGDLRYSNQPQHF.

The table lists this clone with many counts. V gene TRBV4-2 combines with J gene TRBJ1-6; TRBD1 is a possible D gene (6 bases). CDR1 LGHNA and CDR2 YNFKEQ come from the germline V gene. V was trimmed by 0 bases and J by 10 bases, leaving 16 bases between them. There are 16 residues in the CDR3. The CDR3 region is CASSQDNMGAGSPLHF. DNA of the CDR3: TGTGCCAGCAGCCAAGATAATATGGGGGCAGGCTCACCCCTCCACTTT.

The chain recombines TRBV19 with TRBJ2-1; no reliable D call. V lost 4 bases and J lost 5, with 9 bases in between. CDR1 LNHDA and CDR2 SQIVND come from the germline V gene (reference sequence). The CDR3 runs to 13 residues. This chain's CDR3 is CASSTDSNNEQFF. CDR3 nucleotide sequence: TGTGCCAGTAGTACCGACTCTAACAATGAGCAGTTCTTC.

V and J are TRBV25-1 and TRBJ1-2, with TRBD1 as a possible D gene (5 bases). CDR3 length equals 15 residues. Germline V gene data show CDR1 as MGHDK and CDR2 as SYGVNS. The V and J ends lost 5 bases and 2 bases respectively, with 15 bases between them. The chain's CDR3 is CASSIKQGANYGYTF. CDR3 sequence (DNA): TGTGCCAGCAGTATCAAGCAGGGAGCCAACTATGGCTACACCTTC.

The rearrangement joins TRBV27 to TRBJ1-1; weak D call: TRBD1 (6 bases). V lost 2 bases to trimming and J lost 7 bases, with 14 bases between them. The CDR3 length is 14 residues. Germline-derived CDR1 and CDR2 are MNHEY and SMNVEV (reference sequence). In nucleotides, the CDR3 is TGTGCCAGCAGTTTAGGCGACAGGCTAGATGAAGCTTTCTTT. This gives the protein CASSLGDRLDEAFF.

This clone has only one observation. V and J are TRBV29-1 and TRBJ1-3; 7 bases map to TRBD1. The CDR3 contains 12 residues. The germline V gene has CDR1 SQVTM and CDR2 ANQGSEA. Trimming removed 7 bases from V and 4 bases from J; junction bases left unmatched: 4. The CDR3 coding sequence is TGCAGCGCCGAGACAGGGGGAAACACCATATATTTT. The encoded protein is CSAETGGNTIYF.

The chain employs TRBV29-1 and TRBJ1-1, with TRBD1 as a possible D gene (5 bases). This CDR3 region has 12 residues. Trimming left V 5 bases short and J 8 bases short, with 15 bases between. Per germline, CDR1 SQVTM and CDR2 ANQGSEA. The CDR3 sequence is CSVRVGEGEAFF. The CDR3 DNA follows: TGCAGCGTTCGGGTAGGGGAGGGGGAAGCTTTCTTT.

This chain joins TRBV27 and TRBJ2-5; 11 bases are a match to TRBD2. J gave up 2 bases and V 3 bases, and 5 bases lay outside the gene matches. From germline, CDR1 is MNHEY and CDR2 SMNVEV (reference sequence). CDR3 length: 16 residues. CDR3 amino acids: CASSLEGLAAQETQYF. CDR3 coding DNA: TGTGCCAGCAGTTTGGAGGGACTAGCGGCTCAAGAGACCCAGTACTTC.

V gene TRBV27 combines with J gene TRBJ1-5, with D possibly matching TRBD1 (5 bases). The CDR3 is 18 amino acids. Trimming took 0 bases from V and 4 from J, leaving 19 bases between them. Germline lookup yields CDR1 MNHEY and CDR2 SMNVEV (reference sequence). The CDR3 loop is CASSLSLPGTDFNQPQHF. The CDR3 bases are TGTGCCAGCAGTTTATCTCTTCCCGGGACGGATTTTAATCAGCCCCAGCATTTT.